Listed below are T cell receptor beta chains from one sample, sequenced in a study of cytomegalovirus exposure and HLA in healthy donors. Repertoires were generated with immunoSEQ multiplex PCR, while TCRdb's copy carries only in-frame clones and drops some. The table lists 110,000 to 150,000 clones, approximately 9% of them singletons. The source material was PBMCs. These receptors came from a male donor in good health and CMV-seronegative. The CDR3 runs from the conserved cysteine through the conserved F or W. Each record gives: J gene, D gene, V gene, clone size, CDR3 protein, CDR3 DNA. D genes are given only for firm matches. Only part of the rows carry a size: once, few, many, or a class if the clone is expanded.

>TRBJ2-5|TRBD2|TRBV4-1|few
CASSQEGGSGSQETQYF
TGCGCCAGCAGCCAAGAGGGGGGGAGCGGGAGTCAAGAGACCCAGTACTTC
>TRBJ2-3|.|TRBV28|.
CASSQGSEDTQYF
TGTGCCAGCAGTCAGGGTTCCGAGGATACGCAGTATTTT
>TRBJ1-6|.|TRBV5-1|few
CASSLAGSGNSPLHF
TGCGCCAGCAGCCTAGCCGGGTCGGGAAATTCACCCCTCCACTTT
>TRBJ1-3|TRBD1|TRBV5-1|few
CASSLGTGGNAGNTIYF
TGCGCCAGCAGCTTGGGAACAGGGGGCAACGCTGGAAACACCATATATTTT
>TRBJ2-5|TRBD2|TRBV23-1|few
CASSQPTSGTYQETQYF
TGCGCCAGCAGTCAACCCACTAGCGGTACCTACCAAGAGACCCAGTACTTC
>TRBJ1-1|.|TRBV10-2|few
CASSQAGVNTEAFF
TGCGCCAGCAGTCAGGCGGGGGTGAACACTGAAGCTTTCTTT
>TRBJ2-3|.|TRBV28|.
CASGLPTAGADTQYF
TGTGCCAGCGGACTTCCCACCGCTGGGGCAGATACGCAGTATTTT
>TRBJ1-2|.|TRBV7-8|few
CASSLSSKGNYGYTF
TGTGCCAGCAGCTTATCATCTAAGGGGAACTATGGCTACACCTTC
>TRBJ2-2|TRBD2|TRBV9|.
CASRSVGWAGDTGELFF
TGTGCCAGCAGATCGGTCGGTTGGGCGGGAGACACCGGGGAGCTGTTTTTT
>TRBJ1-4|TRBD1|TRBV2|few
CASRDRGPGNEKLFF
TGTGCCAGCAGGGACAGGGGGCCGGGGAATGAAAAACTGTTTTTT
>TRBJ2-2|TRBD2|TRBV5-4|.
CASSLGLAGVSGELFF
TGTGCCAGCAGCTTGGGGCTAGCGGGGGTGTCCGGGGAGCTGTTTTTT
>TRBJ1-5|.|TRBV30|few
CAWGSEGIYQPQHF
TGTGCCTGGGGTTCCGAGGGTATCTATCAGCCCCAGCATTTT
>TRBJ2-7|TRBD2|TRBV13|few
CASSPRTSGSEQYF
TGTGCCAGCAGCCCACGGACTAGCGGGAGCGAGCAGTACTTC
>TRBJ1-4|TRBD1|TRBV19|.
CATSLRTGRTTNEKLFF
TGTGCCACTTCGCTCCGGACAGGAAGGACAACTAATGAAAAACTGTTTTTT
>TRBJ1-1|TRBD1|TRBV5-1|.
CASSGQGKNTEAFF
TGCGCCAGCAGCGGACAGGGAAAGAACACTGAAGCTTTCTTT
>TRBJ2-4|TRBD2|TRBV29-1|.
CSVDKREGDIQYF
TGCAGCGTTGATAAGCGGGAAGGGGACATTCAGTACTTC
>TRBJ1-5|.|TRBV7-2|few
CASSPTGFQPQHF
TGTGCCAGCAGCCCAACGGGATTTCAGCCCCAGCATTTT
>TRBJ1-5|.|TRBV2|.
CASSAPTGGVRPQHF
TGTGCCAGCAGTGCGCCGACCGGGGGAGTTAGGCCCCAGCATTTT
>TRBJ1-6|TRBD1|TRBV12-5|few
CASGKRDSNSPLHF
TGTGCTAGTGGTAAACGGGACAGCAATTCACCCCTCCACTTT
>TRBJ1-3|.|TRBV15|few
CATSYARGLTNTIYF
TGTGCCACCAGCTACGCCAGGGGCCTGACAAACACCATATATTTT
>TRBJ1-3|TRBD1|TRBV29-1|.
CSVARGTGWGNTIYF
TGCAGCGTTGCAAGAGGGACAGGCTGGGGAAACACCATATATTTT
>TRBJ1-1|.|TRBV11-2|few
CASSFGSNMNTEAFF
TGTGCCAGCAGCTTCGGTAGCAACATGAACACTGAAGCTTTCTTT
>TRBJ1-2|.|TRBV7-2|.
CASSLWLVGQVYGYTF
TGTGCCAGCAGCTTATGGTTAGTGGGACAAGTATATGGCTACACCTTC
>TRBJ2-5|TRBD2|TRBV7-8|.
CASSLMGLTGLETQYF
TGTGCCAGCAGCTTAATGGGACTAACTGGACTAGAGACCCAGTACTTC
>TRBJ1-5|TRBD1|TRBV5-1|.
CASSTGTGVLRCNQPQHF
TGCGCCAGCAGCACCGGGACAGGGGTCCTGCGGTGCAATCAGCCCCAGCATTTT
>TRBJ2-7|TRBD1|TRBV29-1|few
CSVGTGTETYEQYF
TGCAGCGTTGGAACCGGGACAGAGACCTACGAGCAGTACTTC
>TRBJ2-1|TRBD1|TRBV5-6|.
CASSLPPTGGYNEQFF
TGTGCCAGCAGCCTGCCCCCGACAGGGGGTTACAATGAGCAGTTCTTC
>TRBJ1-1|.|TRBV7-2|few
CASSLGLGLDTEAFF
TGTGCCAGCAGCTTAGGTCTGGGGCTTGACACTGAAGCTTTCTTT
>TRBJ2-1|.|TRBV29-1|few
CSVEVAVTYNEQFF
TGCAGCGTTGAAGTAGCGGTTACCTACAATGAGCAGTTCTTC
>TRBJ2-5|TRBD2|TRBV4-1|few
CASSHVAGVQETQYF
TGCGCCAGCAGCCATGTAGCGGGGGTACAAGAGACCCAGTACTTC
>TRBJ2-5|.|TRBV7-2|.
CASSLGRDQETQYF
TGTGCCAGCAGCTTAGGGCGGGACCAAGAGACCCAGTACTTC
>TRBJ2-3|TRBD2|TRBV30|few
CAWSSLAGIMDTQYF
TGTGCCTGGAGTTCACTAGCGGGAATAATGGATACGCAGTATTTT
>TRBJ2-7|.|TRBV7-9|few
CASSEPPAYEQYF
TGTGCCAGCAGCGAGCCACCCGCCTACGAGCAGTACTTC
>TRBJ2-2|TRBD1|TRBV7-3|.
CASSDTGGASGELFF
TGTGCCAGCAGCGACACAGGGGGCGCCTCCGGGGAGCTGTTTTTT
>TRBJ2-1|TRBD1|TRBV12-5|many
CASGLAGGTGPYNEQFF
TGTGCTAGTGGTTTGGCGGGCGGGACAGGACCTTACAATGAGCAGTTCTTC
>TRBJ1-1|TRBD1|TRBV5-6|few
CASSLGTGYTEAFF
TGTGCCAGCAGCTTGGGGACAGGTTACACTGAAGCTTTCTTT
>TRBJ1-5|TRBD1|TRBV19|.
CASSPQPRTGISNQPQHF
TGTGCCAGTAGTCCCCAACCACGGACAGGAATTAGCAATCAGCCCCAGCATTTT
>TRBJ2-1|TRBD1|TRBV15|few
CATSGAGGTEQFF
TGTGCCACCAGCGGAGCAGGGGGTACTGAGCAGTTCTTC
>TRBJ1-1|TRBD1|TRBV7-3|few
CASSLAPKGQGATEAFF
TGTGCCAGCAGCTTAGCCCCTAAGGGACAGGGGGCCACTGAAGCTTTCTTT
>TRBJ2-7|TRBD2|TRBV6-5|.
CATSVRGGRAYEQYF
TGTGCCACCTCGGTAAGGGGCGGGAGAGCCTACGAGCAGTACTTC